Given below is one T cell receptor (beta chain) in context. Its cognate antigen has yet to be identified. Qualities for individual bases were not recorded, and no much larger clone is one base off. Genomic DNA was extracted from sorted cells for sequencing of the TCRbeta CDR3 region. TCRbeta CDR3 regions were sequenced using the immunoSEQ Assay. The source is immuneACCESS, and TCRdb retained only in-frame sequences with V and J called. Part of the clones is not carried over; for the studies checked, unresolved V genes explain less than half of this, and the remainder is unexplained. In all, the sample holds tens of thousands of clones, and roughly 80% of those were seen once. The biggest ten clones account for about 27% of the sample. Patients with a history of autoimmune disease or receiving systemic immunosuppression were excluded from the trial. Peripheral blood for TCR sequencing was collected from all dose cohorts at baseline, on cycle 4 day 1, and on cycle 7 day 1. Samples were obtained from an open-label, multicenter, first-in-human phase I dose-escalation trial of ivuxolimab. Adults with locally advanced or metastatic melanoma, renal cell, hepatocellular, or head and neck squamous cell carcinoma were enrolled in the trial. Before TCR sequencing, CD4+ and CD8+ T cells were separately sorted from peripheral blood.

These data belong to a study of OX40 agonist ivuxolimab in advanced cancers. Looking at the study overall: Ivuxolimab was a fully human IgG2 agonistic monoclonal antibody targeting the costimulatory receptor OX40 (CD134). Intravenous ivuxolimab was administered to patients every 2 weeks at six dose levels: 0.01, 0.1, 0.3, 1.5, 3 and 10 mg/kg. Of the roughly 50 dose-escalation patients, hepatocellular carcinoma was present in approximately 20, melanoma in around 15, renal cell carcinoma in 9 and head and neck cancer in 9. In the dose-escalation cohort, around four fifths of patients were male, and the mean age was around 60 years with a range of roughly 23 to 79. The paper covers the monotherapy dose-escalation part of the phase I ivuxolimab trial, which included N = 52 patients. The point of sequencing TCRbeta in the periphery was to test whether ivuxolimab changed TCR sequence diversity and drove clonal T-cell expansion. Prior anti-PD-1, anti-PD-L1 or anti-CTLA-4 therapy was permitted, and about 40% of dose-escalation patients had received checkpoint inhibitors. Partial responses occurred in three dose-escalation patients: two with cutaneous melanoma and one with hepatocellular carcinoma. Overall results and qualifications from the work: After ivuxolimab, CD8+ T cells had more expanded clones than CD4+ T cells on average. Low levels of normalized T-cell clonal expansion were also shown by some nonresponding patients. In the 0.1-3.0 mg/kg groups, partial responders had among the lowest normalized peripheral clonal expansion, particularly in CD8+ T cells. Which antigens the clonally expanded peripheral T cells were specific for was not determined. Clonal expansion of both CD4+ and CD8+ blood T cells was observed from baseline to week 6 at doses 0.1 to 3.0 mg/kg.

The germline V gene specifies WSHSY as CDR1 and SAAADI as CDR2. V is reduced by 7 bases and J by 5 bases, leaving a spacing of 29 bases between them. The CDR3 goes from the cysteine to the phenylalanine over 19 residues. CDR3 DNA only is kept here, 57 bases in frame from base 1. Recombination joined TRBV10-2 with TRBJ2-2, with TRBD1 perhaps the D gene, on 5 matching bases. This TCR was recovered from an adult with an advanced solid tumor such as melanoma, head and neck, liver or kidney cancer. Sample: CD4+ or CD8+ T cells sorted from blood, taken in a trial of the OX40 agonist ivuxolimab. The CDR3 has the sequence CASIALADSAGIATGELFF. DNA sequence: TGCGCCAGCATTGCATTGGCAGATTCGGCAGGGATAGCTACCGGGGAGCTGTTTTTT.